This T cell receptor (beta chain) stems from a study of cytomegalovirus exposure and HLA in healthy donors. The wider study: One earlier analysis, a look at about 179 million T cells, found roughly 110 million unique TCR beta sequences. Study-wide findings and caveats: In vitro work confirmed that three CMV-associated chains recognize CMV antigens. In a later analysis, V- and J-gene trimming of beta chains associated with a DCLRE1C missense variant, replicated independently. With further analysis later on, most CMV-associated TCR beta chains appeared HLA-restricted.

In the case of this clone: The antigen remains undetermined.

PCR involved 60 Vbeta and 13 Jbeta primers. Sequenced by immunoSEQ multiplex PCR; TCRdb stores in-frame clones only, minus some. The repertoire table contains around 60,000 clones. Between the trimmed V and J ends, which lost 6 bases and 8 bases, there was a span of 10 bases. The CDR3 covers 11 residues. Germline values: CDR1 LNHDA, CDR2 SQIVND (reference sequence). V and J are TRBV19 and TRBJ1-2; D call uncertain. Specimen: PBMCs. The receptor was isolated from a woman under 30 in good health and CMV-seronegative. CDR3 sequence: CASRNLAGYTF. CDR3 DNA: TGTGCCAGTAGAAATTTGGCCGGCTACACCTTC.